A single T cell receptor beta chain is shown here with its context. This sample stems from a study of blood T cell repertoires in COVID-19. Study overall: The United States, Italy and Spain supplied acute and convalescent COVID-19 samples. Sources were T cells, B-cell-depleted T cells, or PBMCs; the material itself was cDNA or gDNA.

Participant reports of clinical history set cohort assignment. A PCR-confirmed or clinician-diagnosed COVID-19 case had contacted exposed participants within 2 weeks of entry. Produced via immunoSEQ multiplex PCR; TCRdb's table is partial and in-frame only. In the table there are fewer than 250,000 clones, 90% of which are singletons. Looked up from germline, CDR1 is SGHTA and CDR2 is FQGNSA. The CDR3 is 13 residues long. Trimming took 4 bases from V and 0 from J, leaving 5 bases between them. The rearrangement links TRBV7-2 to TRBJ2-3; D is ambiguous. The sequence came from a man younger than 45 who had been exposed to COVID-19. The sequenced material came from PBMCs or T cells enriched from blood (not recorded which). The CDR3 loop is CASSWLSTDTQYF. CDR3 DNA sequence: TGTGCCAGCAGCTGGCTCAGCACAGATACGCAGTATTTT.